Below are 26 T cell receptor beta chains sequenced from a single sample in a study of T cell clonality in common variable immunodeficiency. Measured with immunoSEQ multiplex PCR; TCRdb has only the in-frame clones, and not every one. The sample was found to contain 17,000 or so clones, and every one recurs. No antigen has been assigned to these receptors. Study results and caveats: Fewer deletions and N-nucleotide insertions were reportedly seen in common variable immunodeficiency TCR beta sequences.

Sequenced input: peripheral blood mononuclear cells. The receptors here all came from a human donor with common variable immunodeficiency.

This clone was recorded a few times. The read ends 3 residues before the CDR3 terminus; that terminus is restored from the germline J gene. The chain couples TRBV5-4 to TRBJ2-1; 9 positions agree with TRBD2. Germline loops: CDR1 SGHNT, CDR2 YYREEE (reference sequence). Trimming took 5 bases from V and 7 from J; bases not matched to a gene: 10. This CDR3 contains 15 residues. Partial CDR3 DNA: TGTGCCAGCAGTCCCGGGACTAGCCGGAAGAATGAG. Residues: CASSPGTSRKNE. The CDR3 reads in full as CASSPGTSRKNEQFF.

This clone came up many times. Read sequence stops 3 residues before the CDR3 end, and the germline J gene provides the missing end. The rearrangement links TRBV4-2 to TRBJ2-5; 8 bases match TRBD2. V lost 4 bases and J lost 5; bases outside the gene matches: 9. The CDR3 length is 15 residues. Germline values: CDR1 LGHNA, CDR2 YNFKEQ. The CDR3 reads CASSRIAGKGETQYF. The part of the CDR3 DNA that was read is TGTGCCAGCAGCCGAATAGCGGGAAAGGGGGAGACC.

This clone was detected many times. The missing CDR3 end, 3 residues past where the read stops, is filled in from the germline J gene. The V gene is TRBV7-3, the J gene TRBJ2-1; 10 nucleotides agree with TRBD1. The CDR3 is made up of 14 amino acids. The J segment lost 8 bases and the V segment lost 5 bases, leaving 6 bases of the junction unmatched. Germline V CDR1 and CDR2: SGHTA, FQGTGA. The part of the CDR3 DNA that was read is TGTGCCAGCAGCACTCGACAGGGGGCCGATGAG. Translation gives CASSTRQGADE. The complete CDR3 protein is CASSTRQGADEQFF.

Points on this clone: Read sequence stops 3 residues before the CDR3 end, and the germline J gene provides the missing end. The chain links TRBV2 to TRBJ1-1, with D perhaps matching TRBD1 (6 bases). Trimming left V 8 bases short and J 3 bases short, with 16 bases between. From germline, CDR1 is SNHLY and CDR2 FYNNEI. CDR3 length: 14 residues. This CDR3 is CASVKDSPHTEAFF. Partial CDR3 DNA: TGTGCCAGCGTTAAGGACAGCCCGCACACTGAA.

This clone was detected only a few times. Read sequence stops 3 residues before the CDR3 end, and the germline J gene provides the missing end. The chain links TRBV18 to TRBJ2-1; either TRBD1 or TRBD2 may supply D (6 bases each). Germline V gene lookup returns CDR1 KGHSH and CDR2 LQKENI. The CDR3 has 18 residues. Trimming removed 3 bases from V and 9 bases from J, with 27 bases in between. CDR3 DNA (partial): TGTGCCAGCTCACCTGGGGCCCTAGGGGGAGGAGGAGCTGGTGAG. Translating gives CASSPGALGGGGAGE. The whole CDR3 reads CASSPGALGGGGAGEQFF.

This clone was recorded a few times. Read sequence stops 3 residues before the CDR3 end, and the germline J gene provides the missing end. The chain links TRBV6-2 or TRBV6-3 to TRBJ2-1; 7 bases line up with TRBD1. V shed 7 bases and J 7 bases; nucleotides not matched to a gene: 10. The germline gives CDR1 MNHEY, CDR2 SVGEGT. The CDR3 extends over 14 amino acids. This CDR3 reads CASTETGWVNEQFF. The CDR3 DNA, read in part, is TGTGCCAGCACGGAGACAGGGTGGGTAAATGAG.

This clone was counted at least ten times. The sequenced fragment ends 3 residues before the CDR3 boundary, so the rest is inferred from the germline J gene. The V gene is TRBV7-9, the J gene TRBJ2-5, with D possibly being TRBD1 or TRBD2 (5 bases each). The V end was cut by 3 bases, the J end by 2 bases, with 10 bases between. Germline CDR1 SEHNR, CDR2 FQNEAQ (reference sequence). This CDR3 has 14 residues. The CDR3 loop reads CASSFEGIQETQYF. The sequenced CDR3 bases are TGTGCCAGCAGCTTTGAGGGGATTCAAGAGACC.

This clone was observed many times. The read gets to within 3 residues of the CDR3 end, and the germline J gene fills in the rest. The V gene is TRBV5-1, the J gene TRBJ2-3; 10 bases are a match to TRBD2. Per the germline V gene, CDR1 is SGHRS and CDR2 is YFSETQ. The CDR3 has 15 residues. V trimming: 0 bases; J trimming: 4 bases; junction bases outside the gene matches: 2. The CDR3 protein is CASSLALAGADTQYF. The CDR3 bases that were read are TGCGCCAGCAGCTTGGCCCTAGCGGGAGCAGATACG.

This clone has ten or more counts. The CDR3 extends 3 residues past the end of the read, so its final part is completed from the germline J gene. The chain uses TRBV4-1 and TRBJ2-3; 8 bases match TRBD2. The ends lost 4 bases at V and 1 base at J; junction bases unmatched: 4. The CDR3 consists of 15 residues. CDR1 MGHRA and CDR2 YSYEKL come from the germline V gene. The covered CDR3 bases are TGCGCCAGCAGCCCGGGGGGGGGCCGCACAGATACG. Translated: CASSPGGGRTDT. The whole CDR3 sequence is CASSPGGGRTDTQYF.

Concerning this clone itself: The read falls 3 residues short of the CDR3 end, and the missing part is taken from the germline J gene. The same CDR3 can be traced to other DNA sequences in this sample. The rearrangement uses TRBV19 and TRBJ2-5, with D possibly being TRBD1 (7 bases). Trimming pared 9 bases from V and 1 base from J, leaving 9 bases between. The CDR3 runs to 12 residues. Germline V gene sequence: CDR1 LNHDA, CDR2 SQIVND (reference sequence). CDR3 residues: CASRGAQETQYF. The part of the CDR3 DNA that was read is TGTGCCAGCAGGGGGGCCCAAGAGACC.

This clone turned up a few times. The CDR3: CSVDGGAFSYEQYF. CDR3 bases read: TGCAGCGTTGATGGGGGGGCCTTCTCCTACGAG. The chain combines TRBV29-1 with TRBJ2-7, with D tentatively TRBD2 (7 bases). The read finishes 3 residues shy of the CDR3 end, and the germline J gene is used to complete it. The germline V and J ends were trimmed by 3 bases and 0 bases, with 12 bases remaining between them. Germline V CDR1 and CDR2: SQVTM, ANQGSEA. CDR3 length: 14 amino acids.

Ten or more counts support this clone. The sequenced fragment ends 3 residues before the CDR3 boundary, so the rest is inferred from the germline J gene. The chain joins TRBV7-9 to TRBJ1-1; the match to TRBD1 covers 8 bases. CDR1 and CDR2 from the germline V gene are SEHNR and FQNEAQ (reference sequence). CDR3 length: 12 residues. The CDR3: CASSLGQVGAFF. The sequenced part of the CDR3 DNA is TGTGCCAGCAGCTTGGGACAGGTTGGA.

In its sample, this clone was seen many times. The DNA ends 3 residues before the CDR3 does, and the rest of the CDR3 is filled in from the germline J gene. The rearrangement uses TRBV29-1 and TRBJ1-1; 8 bases agree with TRBD1. This CDR3 is 14 amino acids long. CDR1 is SQVTM and CDR2 is ANQGSEA in the germline V gene. Trimming took 7 bases from V and 3 from J; bases not matched to a gene: 10. The covered CDR3 bases are TGCAGCGGCAGGACAGGGTTTGTTTACACTGAA. Translated: CSGRTGFVYTE. From start to end, the CDR3 is CSGRTGFVYTEAFF. Complete variable domain (other parts from reference TRBV29-1 and TRBJ1-1): SAVISQKPSRDICQRGTSLTIQCQVDSQVTMMFWYRQQPGQSLTLIATANQGSEATYESGFVIDKFPISRPNLTFSTLTVSNMSPEDSSIYLCSGRTGFVYTEAFFGQGTRLTVV.

There are a few counts of this clone. The read ends 3 residues before the CDR3 terminus; that terminus is restored from the germline J gene. The chain links TRBV19 to TRBJ2-4, with 8 bases aligning to TRBD1. The germline CDR1 and CDR2 sequences are LNHDA and SQIVND (reference sequence). V lost 6 bases to trimming and J lost 4 bases; unmatched junction nucleotides: 5. This CDR3 has 14 residues. CDR3 amino acids: CASSRDRLKNIQYF. The part of the CDR3 DNA that was read is TGTGCCAGTAGCCGGGACAGGCTAAAAAACATT.

This clone is medium-sized (0.01 to 0.1%). The CDR3 here is CSVDEGGNTIYF. CDR3 DNA, as far as it was read: TGCAGCGTTGACGAGGGGGGAAACACC. The chain has TRBV29-1 and TRBJ1-3; D may be TRBD1 (5 bases). Read coverage stops 3 residues before the CDR3 terminus; the germline J gene supplies the remainder. Trimming cost V 3 bases and J 4 bases, with 7 bases left between them. CDR1 and CDR2 (germline): SQVTM, ANQGSEA. This CDR3 contains 12 residues.

About this clone: The CDR3 end is not reached by the read, which stops 3 residues before it; the germline J gene fills it in. The rearrangement joins TRBV23-1 to TRBJ1-1, with a possible D match to TRBD1 (5 bases). TRBV23-1 is identified as an open reading frame with a role that is uncertain. The V end was cut by 4 bases, the J end by 6 bases, with 12 bases between. The CDR3 is made up of 13 amino acids. CDR3 sequence reads: CASSPTVCAEAFF. The part of the CDR3 DNA that was read is TGCGCCAGCAGTCCGACAGTCTGCGCTGAA.

On this clone: The read ends 3 residues early relative to the CDR3; the germline J gene fills the gap. V is TRBV13 and J is TRBJ2-5, with D maybe TRBD2 (7 bases). Germline values: CDR1 PRHDT, CDR2 FYEKMQ (reference sequence). CDR3 length: 15 residues. Trimming removed 5 bases at V and 2 bases at J, with 15 bases between. CDR3 DNA (partial): TGTGCCAGCAGCCGAGGCGGGGGCCGTCAAGAGACC. It specifies CASSRGGGRQET. The full CDR3 protein is CASSRGGGRQETQYF.

As for this clone: The read terminates 3 residues ahead of where the CDR3 ends, so the germline J gene completes it. The chain uses TRBV6-2 or TRBV6-3 and TRBJ1-2, with 9 bases that match TRBD1. The CDR3 totals 14 residues. The germline V gene has CDR1 MNHEY and CDR2 SVGEGT. V lost 2 bases, J lost 6 bases, and 4 bases stayed unmatched. CDR3 residues: CASSYGTGIHGYTF. The CDR3 DNA, read in part, is TGTGCCAGCAGTTACGGGACAGGGATCCATGGC.

This clone was seen more than once but under ten times. The CDR3 extends 3 residues past the end of the read, so its final part is completed from the germline J gene. This chain uses TRBV6-2 or TRBV6-3 with TRBJ1-1; D gene uncertain. The CDR3 covers 12 residues. From germline, CDR1 is MNHEY and CDR2 SVGEGT. Trimming cost V 0 bases and J 5 bases, with 4 bases left between them. The CDR3 protein is CASSYSRTEAFF. The DNA read from the CDR3 is TGTGCCAGCAGTTACTCGCGGACTGAA.

This clone occurred a few times. The read terminates 3 residues before the CDR3 end, so the remaining end is supplied by the germline J gene. V usage is TRBV18 and J usage is TRBJ2-2; a weak D match, TRBD1 (5 bases). CDR3 length: 15 residues. The ends were cut back, 3 bases at V and 0 bases at J, with 8 bases in the middle. The germline V gene has CDR1 KGHSH and CDR2 LQKENI. The covered CDR3 bases are TGTGCCAGCTCACCGCAGGGCACGAACACCGGGGAG. Protein sequence: CASSPQGTNTGE. In full, the CDR3 is CASSPQGTNTGELFF.

About this clone itself: A junction end diverges from the germline sequence, so it may reflect a read error. From the germline J gene comes the end of the CDR3, since the read stops 3 residues before it. The gene calls are TRBV6-1 and TRBJ1-3; no clear D. Germline CDR1 and CDR2: MNHNS and SASEGT. This CDR3 contains 13 residues. The sequenced part of the CDR3 DNA is TGTGCCAGCAGAGAAGGCTCCGGGAACACC. This encodes CASREGSGNT. The full CDR3 protein is CASREGSGNTIYF.

This clone has just a few counts. The CDR3 end lies 3 residues beyond the end of the read and is filled in from the germline J gene. The V and J genes are TRBV2 and TRBJ2-4, with 8 bases identical to TRBD2. The junction had 12 bases not matched to a gene; V was cut back by 8 bases and J by 6 bases. The CDR3 runs 15 residues. CDR1 and CDR2 from the germline V gene are SNHLY and FYNNEI. The sequenced part of the CDR3 DNA is TGTGCCAGCGCCAAACAGGGACTAGGTACAAACATT. Translated: CASAKQGLGTNI. The whole CDR3 region reads CASAKQGLGTNIQYF.

This clone was observed a handful of times. The read finishes 3 residues shy of the CDR3 end, and the germline J gene is used to complete it. This rearrangement joins TRBV18 to TRBJ2-5; 9 bases are a match to TRBD1. Germline V gene lookup returns CDR1 KGHSH and CDR2 LQKENI. The CDR3 extends over 14 amino acids. Germline trimming cut 3 bases from V and 5 bases from J; bases unmatched to any gene: 4. The CDR3 reads CASSPGQGGETQYF. The part of the CDR3 DNA that was read is TGTGCCAGCTCACCGGGACAGGGAGGGGAGACC.

This clone was seen ten or more times. The read ends 3 residues before the CDR3 terminus; that terminus is restored from the germline J gene. This chain uses TRBV4-2 with TRBJ1-1; D perhaps matches TRBD1 (6 bases). This CDR3 has 16 amino acids. V lost 6 bases, J lost 4 bases, and 21 bases lay in between. Germline assignment: CDR1 LGHNA and CDR2 YNFKEQ. CDR3 bases read: TGTGCCAGCAGTCCCATCTGGGGGCGCGGTATCACTGAA. This translates into CASSPIWGRGITE. The whole CDR3 sequence is CASSPIWGRGITEAFF.

Comment on this clone: The read gets to within 3 residues of the CDR3 end, and the germline J gene fills in the rest. V and J are TRBV19 and TRBJ2-7, with a tentative D call TRBD1 (5 bases). Looked up from germline, CDR1 is LNHDA and CDR2 is SQIVND (reference sequence). The CDR3 consists of 16 residues. V lost 2 bases to trimming and J lost 6 bases, with 20 bases between them. The covered CDR3 bases are TGTGCCAGTAGTATAAATGGATGGGCCAGGGCGTCCGAG. The encoded protein is CASSINGWARASE. In full, the CDR3 reads CASSINGWARASEQYF.

This clone was observed a handful of times. The CDR3 spells CASSRDSTSTDTQYF. CDR3 bases read: TGTGCCAGCAGTCGGGACTCAACTAGCACAGATACG. The chain recombines TRBV7-9 with TRBJ2-3; D is possibly TRBD2 (6 bases). The read stops 3 residues short of the end of the CDR3; the missing end is completed from the germline J gene. The CDR3 runs 15 residues. The V gene lost 6 bases and the J gene lost 0 bases, with 13 bases spanning the gap. Germline V lookup: CDR1 SEHNR, CDR2 FQNEAQ (reference sequence).